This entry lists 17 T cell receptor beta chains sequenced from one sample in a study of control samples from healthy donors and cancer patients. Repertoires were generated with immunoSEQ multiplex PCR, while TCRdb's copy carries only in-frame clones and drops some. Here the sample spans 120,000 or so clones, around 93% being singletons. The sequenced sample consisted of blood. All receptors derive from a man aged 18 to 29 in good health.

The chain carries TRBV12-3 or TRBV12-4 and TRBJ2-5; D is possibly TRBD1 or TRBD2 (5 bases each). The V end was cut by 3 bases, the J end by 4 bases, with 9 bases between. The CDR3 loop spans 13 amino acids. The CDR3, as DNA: TGTGCCAGCAGTTTGAAGGGGAGAGAGACCCAGTACTTC. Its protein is CASSLKGRETQYF.

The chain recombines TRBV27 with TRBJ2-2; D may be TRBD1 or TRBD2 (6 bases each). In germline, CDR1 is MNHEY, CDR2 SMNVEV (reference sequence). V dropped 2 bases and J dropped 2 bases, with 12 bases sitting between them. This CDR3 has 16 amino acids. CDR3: CASSLRGGTNTGELFF. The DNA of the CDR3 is TGTGCCAGCAGTTTAAGAGGAGGGACAAACACCGGGGAGCTGTTTTTT.

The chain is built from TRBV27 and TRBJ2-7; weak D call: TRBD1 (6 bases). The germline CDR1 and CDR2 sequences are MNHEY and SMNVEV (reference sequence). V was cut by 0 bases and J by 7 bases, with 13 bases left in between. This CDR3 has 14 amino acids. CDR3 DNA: TGTGCCAGCAGTTTATCGGGGGCCCCTTGGGAGCAGTACTTC. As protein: CASSLSGAPWEQYF.

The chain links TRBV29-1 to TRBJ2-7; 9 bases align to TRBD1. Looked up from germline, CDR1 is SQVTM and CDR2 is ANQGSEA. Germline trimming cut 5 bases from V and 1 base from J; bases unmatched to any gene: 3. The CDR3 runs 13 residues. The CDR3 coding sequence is TGCAGCGTTAAGACAGGGGGATCCTACGAGCAGTACTTC. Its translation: CSVKTGGSYEQYF.

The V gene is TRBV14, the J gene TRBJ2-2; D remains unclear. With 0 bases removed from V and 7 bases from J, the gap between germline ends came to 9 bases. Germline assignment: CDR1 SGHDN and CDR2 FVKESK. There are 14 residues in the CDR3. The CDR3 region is CASSQDVWGGELFF. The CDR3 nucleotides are TGTGCCAGCAGCCAAGATGTTTGGGGCGGGGAGCTGTTTTTT.

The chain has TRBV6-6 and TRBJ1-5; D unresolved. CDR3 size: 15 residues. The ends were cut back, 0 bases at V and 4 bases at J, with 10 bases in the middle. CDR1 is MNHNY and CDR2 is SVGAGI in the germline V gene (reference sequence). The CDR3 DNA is TGTGCCAGCAGTTACTCGAAACGGGCAAATCAGCCCCAGCATTTT. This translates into CASSYSKRANQPQHF.

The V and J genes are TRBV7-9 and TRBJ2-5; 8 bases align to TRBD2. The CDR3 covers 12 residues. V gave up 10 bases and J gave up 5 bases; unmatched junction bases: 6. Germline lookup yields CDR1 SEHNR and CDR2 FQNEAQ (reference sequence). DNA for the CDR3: TGTGCCACCGGGGGGGCCCGGGAGACCCAGTACTTC. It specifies CATGGARETQYF.

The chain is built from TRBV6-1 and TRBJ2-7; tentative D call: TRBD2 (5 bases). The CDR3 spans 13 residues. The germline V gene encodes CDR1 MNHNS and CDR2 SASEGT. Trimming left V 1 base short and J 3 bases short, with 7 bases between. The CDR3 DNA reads TGTGCCAGCAGTGAAGGCCGGGACTACGAGCAGTACTTC. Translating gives CASSEGRDYEQYF.

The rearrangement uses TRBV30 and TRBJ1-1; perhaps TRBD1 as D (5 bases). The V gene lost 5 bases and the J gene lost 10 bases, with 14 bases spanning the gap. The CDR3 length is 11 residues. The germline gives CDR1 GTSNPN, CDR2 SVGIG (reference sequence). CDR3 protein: CAWLAGERAFF. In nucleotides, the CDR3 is TGTGCCTGGTTGGCGGGGGAAAGAGCTTTCTTT.

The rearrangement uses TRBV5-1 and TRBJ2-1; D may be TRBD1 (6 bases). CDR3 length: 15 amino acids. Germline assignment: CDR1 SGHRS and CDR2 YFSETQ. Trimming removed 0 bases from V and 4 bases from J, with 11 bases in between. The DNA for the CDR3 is TGCGCCAGCAGCTTGGTCCCGGACAGTTACAATGAGCAGTTCTTC. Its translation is CASSLVPDSYNEQFF.

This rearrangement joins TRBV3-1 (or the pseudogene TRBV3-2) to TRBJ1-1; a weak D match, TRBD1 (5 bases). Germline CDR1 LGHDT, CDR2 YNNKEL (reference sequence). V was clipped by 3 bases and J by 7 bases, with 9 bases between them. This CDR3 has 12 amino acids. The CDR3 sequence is CASSQRGDEAFF. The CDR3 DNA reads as TGTGCCAGCAGCCAGCGAGGGGATGAAGCTTTCTTT.

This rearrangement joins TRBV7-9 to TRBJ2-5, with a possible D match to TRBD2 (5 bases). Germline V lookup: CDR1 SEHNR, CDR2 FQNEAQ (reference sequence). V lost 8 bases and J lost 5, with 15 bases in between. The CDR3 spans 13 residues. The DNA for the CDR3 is TGTGCCAGCGCCCAGGCGGGCACCGAGACCCAGTACTTC. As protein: CASAQAGTETQYF.

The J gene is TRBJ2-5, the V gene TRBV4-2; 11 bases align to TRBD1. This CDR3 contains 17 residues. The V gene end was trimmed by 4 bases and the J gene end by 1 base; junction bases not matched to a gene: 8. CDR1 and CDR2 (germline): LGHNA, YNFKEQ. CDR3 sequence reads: CASSRTGTGGIQETQYF. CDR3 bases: TGTGCCAGCAGCCGGACCGGGACAGGGGGTATCCAAGAGACCCAGTACTTC.

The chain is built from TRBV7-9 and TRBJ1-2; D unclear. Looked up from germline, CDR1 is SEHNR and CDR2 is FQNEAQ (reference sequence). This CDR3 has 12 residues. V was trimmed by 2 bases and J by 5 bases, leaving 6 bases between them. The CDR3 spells CASSLRGYGYTF. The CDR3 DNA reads TGTGCCAGCAGCTTACGCGGTTATGGCTACACCTTC. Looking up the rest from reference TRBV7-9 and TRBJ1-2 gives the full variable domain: DTGVSQNPRHKITKRGQNVTFRCDPISEHNRLYWYRQTLGQGPEFLTYFQNEAQLEKSRLLSDRFSAERPKGSFSTLEIQRTEQGDSAMYLCASSLRGYGYTFGSGTRLTVV.

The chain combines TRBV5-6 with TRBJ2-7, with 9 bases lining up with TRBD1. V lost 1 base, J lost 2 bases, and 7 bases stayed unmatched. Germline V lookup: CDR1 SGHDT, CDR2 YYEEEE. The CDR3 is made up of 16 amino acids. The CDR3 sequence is CASSLFGTGKAYEQYF. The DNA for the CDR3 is TGTGCCAGCAGCTTGTTTGGGACAGGGAAGGCCTACGAGCAGTACTTC. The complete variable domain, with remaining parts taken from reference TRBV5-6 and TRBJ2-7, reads DAGVTQSPTHLIKTRGQQVTLRCSPKSGHDTVSWYQQALGQGPQFIFQYYEEEERQRGNFPDRFSGHQFPNYSSELNVNALLLGDSALYLCASSLFGTGKAYEQYFGPGTRLTVT.

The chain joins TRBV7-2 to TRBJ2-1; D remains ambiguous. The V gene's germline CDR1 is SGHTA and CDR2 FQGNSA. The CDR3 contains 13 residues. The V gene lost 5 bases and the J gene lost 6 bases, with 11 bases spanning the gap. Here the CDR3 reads CASSPHTSNEQFF. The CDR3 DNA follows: TGTGCCAGCAGCCCACATACGAGCAATGAGCAGTTCTTC.

The CDR3 reads CASSSPPRTTRYGYTF. CDR3 sequence (DNA): TGTGCCAGCAGCAGTCCTCCTCGGACGACACGTTATGGCTACACCTTC. This chain uses TRBV7-9 with TRBJ1-2; D ambiguous. Trimming shortened V by 5 bases and J by 5 bases, and 21 bases separated the two germline ends. Germline CDR1 and CDR2: SEHNR and FQNEAQ (reference sequence). The CDR3 runs 16 residues.